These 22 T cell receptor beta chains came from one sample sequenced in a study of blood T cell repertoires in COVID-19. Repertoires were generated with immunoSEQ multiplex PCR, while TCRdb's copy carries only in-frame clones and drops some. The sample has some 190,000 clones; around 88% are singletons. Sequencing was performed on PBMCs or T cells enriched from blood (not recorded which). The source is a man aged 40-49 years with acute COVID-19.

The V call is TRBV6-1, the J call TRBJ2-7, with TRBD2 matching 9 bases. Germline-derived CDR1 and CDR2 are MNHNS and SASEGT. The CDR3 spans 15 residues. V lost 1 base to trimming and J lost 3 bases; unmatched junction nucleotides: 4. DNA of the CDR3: TGTGCCAGCAGTGAAGTGGTAGCGGGGGTCTACGAGCAGTACTTC. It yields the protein CASSEVVAGVYEQYF.

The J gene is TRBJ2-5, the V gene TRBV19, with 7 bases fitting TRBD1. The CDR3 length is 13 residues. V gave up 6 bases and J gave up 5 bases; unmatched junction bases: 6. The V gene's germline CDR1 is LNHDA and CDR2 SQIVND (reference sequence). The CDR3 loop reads CASSPTGYETQYF. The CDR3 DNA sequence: TGTGCCAGTAGCCCGACAGGGTACGAGACCCAGTACTTC.

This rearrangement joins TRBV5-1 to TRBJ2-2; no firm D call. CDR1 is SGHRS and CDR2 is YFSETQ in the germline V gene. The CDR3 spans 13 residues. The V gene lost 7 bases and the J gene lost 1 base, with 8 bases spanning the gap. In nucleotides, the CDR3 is TGCGCCAGCTCGCTAGGGAACACCGGGGAGCTGTTTTTT. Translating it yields CASSLGNTGELFF.

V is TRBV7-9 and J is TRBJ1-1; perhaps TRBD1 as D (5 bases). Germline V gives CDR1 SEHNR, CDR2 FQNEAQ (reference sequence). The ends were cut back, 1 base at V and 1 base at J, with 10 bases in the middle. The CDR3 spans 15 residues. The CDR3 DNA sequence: TGTGCCAGCAGCTTAGGGAACAGGAGGAACACTGAAGCTTTCTTT. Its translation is CASSLGNRRNTEAFF.

CDR3 sequence reads: CASSQGGGTGGRSDTQYF. CDR3 sequence (DNA): TGCGCCAGCAGCCAAGGGGGTGGGACAGGGGGGAGGTCGGATACGCAGTATTTT. The J gene is TRBJ2-3, the V gene TRBV4-3; 11 bases align to TRBD1. The ends lost 1 base at V and 6 bases at J; junction bases unmatched: 12. Germline V CDR1 and CDR2: LGHNA, YSLEER. The CDR3 runs 18 residues.

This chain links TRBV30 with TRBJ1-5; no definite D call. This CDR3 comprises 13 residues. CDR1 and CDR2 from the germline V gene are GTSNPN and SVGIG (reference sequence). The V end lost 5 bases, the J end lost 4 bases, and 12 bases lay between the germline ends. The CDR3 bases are TGTGCCTGGGAAGGACGGAGGAATCAGCCCCAGCATTTT. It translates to CAWEGRRNQPQHF.

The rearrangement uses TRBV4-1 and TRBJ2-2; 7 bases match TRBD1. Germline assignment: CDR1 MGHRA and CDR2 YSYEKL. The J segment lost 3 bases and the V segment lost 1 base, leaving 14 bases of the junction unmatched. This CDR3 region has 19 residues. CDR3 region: CASSQAIKNRDRYTGELFF. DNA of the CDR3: TGCGCCAGCAGCCAAGCTATCAAAAACCGGGACAGATACACCGGGGAGCTGTTTTTT.

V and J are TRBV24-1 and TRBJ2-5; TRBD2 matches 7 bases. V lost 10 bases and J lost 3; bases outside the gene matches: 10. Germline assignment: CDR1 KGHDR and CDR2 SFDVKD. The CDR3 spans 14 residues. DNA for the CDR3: TGTGCCACGGGGGGGGGATCGGACGAAGAGACCCAGTACTTC. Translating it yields CATGGGSDEETQYF.

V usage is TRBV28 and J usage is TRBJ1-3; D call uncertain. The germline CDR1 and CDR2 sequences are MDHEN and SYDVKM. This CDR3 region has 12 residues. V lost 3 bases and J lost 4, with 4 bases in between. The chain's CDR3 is CASSFQGNTIYF. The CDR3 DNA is TGTGCCAGCAGTTTTCAGGGAAACACCATATATTTT. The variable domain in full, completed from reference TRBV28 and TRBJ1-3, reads DVKVTQSSRYLVKRTGEKVFLECVQDMDHENMFWYRQDPGLGLRLIYFSYDVKMKEKGDIPEGYSVSREKKERFSLILESASTNQTSMYLCASSFQGNTIYFGEGSWLTVV.

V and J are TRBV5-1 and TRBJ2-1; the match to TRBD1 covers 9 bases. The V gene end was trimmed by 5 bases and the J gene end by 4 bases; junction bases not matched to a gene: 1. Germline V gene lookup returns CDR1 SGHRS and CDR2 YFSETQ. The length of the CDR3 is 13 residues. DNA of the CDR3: TGCGCCAGCAGGGACAGGGGTTACAATGAGCAGTTCTTC. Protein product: CASRDRGYNEQFF.

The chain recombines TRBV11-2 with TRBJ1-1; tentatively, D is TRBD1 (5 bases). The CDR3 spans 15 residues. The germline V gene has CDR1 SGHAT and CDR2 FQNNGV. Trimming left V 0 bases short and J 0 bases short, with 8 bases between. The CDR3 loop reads CASSLEGGVNTEAFF. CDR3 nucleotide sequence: TGTGCCAGCAGCTTAGAGGGGGGAGTGAACACTGAAGCTTTCTTT. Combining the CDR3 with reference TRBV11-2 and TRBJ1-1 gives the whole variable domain EAGVAQSPRYKIIEKRQSVAFWCNPISGHATLYWYQQILGQGPKLLIQFQNNGVVDDSQLPKDRFSAERLKGVDSTLKIQPAKLEDSAVYLCASSLEGGVNTEAFFGQGTRLTVV.

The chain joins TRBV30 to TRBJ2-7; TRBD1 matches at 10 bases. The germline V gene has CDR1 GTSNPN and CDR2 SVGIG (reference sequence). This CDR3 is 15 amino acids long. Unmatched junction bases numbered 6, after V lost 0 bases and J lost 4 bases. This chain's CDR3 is CAWSVGGTGEYEQYF. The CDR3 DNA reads TGTGCCTGGAGTGTAGGAGGGACAGGGGAGTACGAGCAGTACTTC.

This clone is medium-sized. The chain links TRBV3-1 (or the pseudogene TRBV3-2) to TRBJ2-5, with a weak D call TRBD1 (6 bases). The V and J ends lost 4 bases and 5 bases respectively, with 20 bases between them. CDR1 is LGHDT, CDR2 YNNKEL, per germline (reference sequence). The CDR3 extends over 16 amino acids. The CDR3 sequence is CASSPSERTARETQYF. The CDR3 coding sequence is TGTGCCAGCAGCCCATCCGAGCGGACAGCTAGGGAGACCCAGTACTTC.

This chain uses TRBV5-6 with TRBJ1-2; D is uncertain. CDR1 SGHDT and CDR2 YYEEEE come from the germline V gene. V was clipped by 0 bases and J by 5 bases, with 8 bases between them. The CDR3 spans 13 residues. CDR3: CASSLEFRYGYTF. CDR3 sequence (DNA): TGTGCCAGCAGCTTGGAATTTCGGTATGGCTACACCTTC. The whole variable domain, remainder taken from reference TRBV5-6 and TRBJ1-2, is DAGVTQSPTHLIKTRGQQVTLRCSPKSGHDTVSWYQQALGQGPQFIFQYYEEEERQRGNFPDRFSGHQFPNYSSELNVNALLLGDSALYLCASSLEFRYGYTFGSGTRLTVV.

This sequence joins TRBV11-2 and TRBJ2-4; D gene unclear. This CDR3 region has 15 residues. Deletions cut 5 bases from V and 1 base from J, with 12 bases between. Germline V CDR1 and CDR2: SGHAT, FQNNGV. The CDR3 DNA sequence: TGTGCCAGCAGCATATCTAACTCCGCCAAAAACATTCAGTACTTC. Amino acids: CASSISNSAKNIQYF.

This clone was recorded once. CDR3 amino acids: CASSDFQGTEAFF. The CDR3 bases are TGTGCCAGCAGTGACTTTCAGGGCACTGAAGCTTTCTTT. The chain has TRBV6-4 and TRBJ1-1, with a weak D call TRBD1 (5 bases). The V gene lost 1 base and the J gene lost 4 bases, with 7 bases spanning the gap. Germline V gene data show CDR1 as MRHNA and CDR2 as SNTAGT. CDR3 length: 13 amino acids.

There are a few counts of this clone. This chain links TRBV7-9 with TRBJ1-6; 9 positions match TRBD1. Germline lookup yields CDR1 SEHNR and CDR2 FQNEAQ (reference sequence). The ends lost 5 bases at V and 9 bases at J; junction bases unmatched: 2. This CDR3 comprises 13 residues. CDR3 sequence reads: CASSRTGVSPLHF. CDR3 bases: TGTGCCAGCAGCAGGACAGGGGTTTCACCCCTCCACTTT.

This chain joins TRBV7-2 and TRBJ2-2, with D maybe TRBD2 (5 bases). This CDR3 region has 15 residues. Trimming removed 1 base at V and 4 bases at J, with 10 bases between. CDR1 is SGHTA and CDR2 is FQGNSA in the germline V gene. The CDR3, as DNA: TGTGCCAGCAGCTTAGGAGGGTGGGGCACCGGGGAGCTGTTTTTT. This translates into CASSLGGWGTGELFF.

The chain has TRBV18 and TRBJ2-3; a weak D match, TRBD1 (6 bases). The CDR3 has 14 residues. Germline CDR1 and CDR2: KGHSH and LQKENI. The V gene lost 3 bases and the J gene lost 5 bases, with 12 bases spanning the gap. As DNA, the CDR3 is TGTGCCAGCTCACCGAGGGCAGGGGAAGATACGCAGTATTTT. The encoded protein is CASSPRAGEDTQYF.

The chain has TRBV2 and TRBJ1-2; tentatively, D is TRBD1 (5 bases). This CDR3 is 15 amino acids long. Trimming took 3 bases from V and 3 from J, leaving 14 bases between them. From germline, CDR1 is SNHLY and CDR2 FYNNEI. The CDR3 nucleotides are TGTGCCAGCAGTGAGGCGGTTACGGGGGACTATGGCTACACCTTC. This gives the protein CASSEAVTGDYGYTF.

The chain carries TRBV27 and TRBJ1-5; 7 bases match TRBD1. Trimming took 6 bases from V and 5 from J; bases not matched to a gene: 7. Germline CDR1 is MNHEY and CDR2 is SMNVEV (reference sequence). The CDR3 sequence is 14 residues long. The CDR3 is CASSYRGPDQPQHF. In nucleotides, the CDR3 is TGTGCCAGCAGCTACAGGGGCCCGGATCAGCCCCAGCATTTT.

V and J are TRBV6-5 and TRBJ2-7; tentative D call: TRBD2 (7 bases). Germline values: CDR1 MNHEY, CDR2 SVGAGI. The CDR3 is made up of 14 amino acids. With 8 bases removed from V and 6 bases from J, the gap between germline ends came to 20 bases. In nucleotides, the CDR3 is TGTGCCAGCGACGGACAGATCAAGCGGGGCGAGCAGTACTTC. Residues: CASDGQIKRGEQYF.